This record looks at one T cell receptor beta chain sequence and its context. Its specific antigen is unknown. The sample holds no much larger clone one base away, and base qualities are not on file. Each collaborating institution followed its own protocols to collect whole blood in K2EDTA tubes. For TCRbeta analysis, collaborators shipped samples in one of three forms: frozen whole blood, isolated PBMCs, or DNA extracted from either of those sample types. This sample stems from a study of blood T cell repertoires in COVID-19 (dated by TCRdb to about 2020). About the study as a whole: The collaborator samples originated in the United States, Italy and Spain and spanned the acute and convalescent phases of COVID-19. The material from the prospective study consisted of cDNA or gDNA derived from T cells, B-cell-depleted T cells, or PBMCs. Deeply sampled blood TCRbeta repertoires from subjects exposed to, actively infected with, or recovered from COVID-19 were included in the dataset. The repertoires were released in a freely available public database meant as a resource for research on the immune response to SARS-CoV-2. Samples came from the ongoing ImmuneRACE study (first 160 participants) plus 1,254 subjects from 6 global collaborators. A de-identified subject ID, COVID-19 status, age in years and sex were almost always included in the sample metadata. HLA class I and class II types, where available, came from metadata supplied by the sample provider rather than from assay-based typing.

TCRbeta CDR3 regions were amplified from genomic DNA by means of the immunoSEQ Assay, a bias-controlled multiplex PCR. The paper's data handling went like this. Nucleated cell counts per sample were estimated from amplification of reference gene primers within the assay. To quantify the absolute abundance of each unique TCRbeta CDR3 rearrangement, sequence reads were collapsed and filtered. For each sample, productive Simpson clonality was calculated as the square root of Simpson's diversity index over productive rearrangements. TCRdb's version of the immuneACCESS table is confined to in-frame rearrangements and falls short of the full clone set. An unresolved V gene accounts for under half of the shortfall where checked; the remainder is of unknown origin. V and J calls plus clone size are reproduced from that table; the DNA served to infer D and trimming. This sample holds 120,000 or so clones; about 86% were observed only once. The ten largest make up roughly 0.94% of the sample.

Results the study describes overall, beyond this receptor: The quantity of clinical and demographic metadata differed by source and by participant and was supplied without curation.

Sequencing was carried out using peripheral blood. The receptor was derived from a woman between 50 and 59 years old with active or convalescent COVID-19.

The CDR3 protein is CASSQEQETQYF. In nucleotides, the sequence is TGTGCCAGCAGTCAGGAACAAGAGACCCAGTACTTC. The V gene is TRBV28 and the J gene is TRBJ2-5; the D gene assignment is ambiguous. V and J are truncated by 5 bases and 2 bases respectively, leaving an intervening sequence of 6 bases. The CDR3 measures 12 amino acids from cysteine to phenylalanine. Only the CDR3 part of the read is kept: 36 bases, read in frame from the first base. Taken from the germline V gene, the CDR1 and CDR2 loops are MDHEN and SYDVKM.